Shown below are 27 T cell receptor beta chains from a single sample sequenced in a study of somatic mutations in cytotoxic T cells in rheumatoid arthritis. The method was immunoSEQ multiplex PCR; TCRdb's version includes in-frame clones alone and lacks a portion of them. This table has more than 15,000 clones, approximately 79% appearing once. The specimen was CD8+ T cells sorted from blood. The receptor set was obtained from an adult with rheumatoid arthritis.

The chain links TRBV4-1 to TRBJ2-1; the D is unclear. Germline assignment: CDR1 MGHRA and CDR2 YSYEKL. The length of the CDR3 is 14 residues. V lost 1 base and J 3 bases, leaving 7 bases between the germline ends. This CDR3 is CASSQVASYNEQFF. Written as DNA, the CDR3 is TGCGCCAGCAGCCAAGTGGCGAGCTACAATGAGCAGTTCTTC.

CDR3 sequence: CASSMTSGGRGNIQYF. DNA of the CDR3: TGTGCCAGTAGTATGACTAGCGGAGGGCGCGGAAACATTCAGTACTTC. The chain has TRBV19 and TRBJ2-4, with 9 bases matching TRBD2. The CDR3 sequence is 16 residues long. Germline assignment: CDR1 LNHDA and CDR2 SQIVND (reference sequence). V was clipped by 3 bases and J by 6 bases; unmatched bases: 9. The full variable domain, in which reference TRBV19 and TRBJ2-4 provide the parts outside the CDR3, is DGGITQSPKYLFRKEGQNVTLSCEQNLNHDAMYWYRQDPGQGLRLIYYSQIVNDFQKGDIAEGYSVSREKKESFPLTVTSAQKNPTAFYLCASSMTSGGRGNIQYFGAGTRLSVL.

J is TRBJ2-5 and V is TRBV10-2; 8 nucleotides match TRBD1. The germline V gene encodes CDR1 WSHSY and CDR2 SAAADI. V was pared by 6 bases and J by 0 bases, with 9 bases of the junction left unmatched. CDR3 length: 16 residues. The CDR3 nucleotides are TGCGCCAGCAGAACCTGGACAGGGTCCCACCAAGAGACCCAGTACTTC. Translation gives CASRTWTGSHQETQYF.

The chain combines TRBV28 with TRBJ1-2; D may be TRBD1 (6 bases). Germline CDR1 and CDR2: MDHEN and SYDVKM. CDR3 size: 15 residues. V dropped 4 bases and J dropped 2 bases, with 14 bases sitting between them. CDR3 nucleotide sequence: TGTGCCAGCAGTTCTGGGGTTAGGGGGAACTATGGCTACACCTTC. It is translated as CASSSGVRGNYGYTF.

J is TRBJ2-7 and V is TRBV13; D tentatively fits TRBD1 or TRBD2 (6 bases each). The V gene's germline CDR1 is PRHDT and CDR2 FYEKMQ (reference sequence). This CDR3 has 16 residues. Trimming removed 0 bases from V and 1 base from J, with 13 bases in between. CDR3 coding DNA: TGTGCCAGCAGCTTAGGCAGGGGAGGAATTTCCTACGAGCAGTACTTC. It translates to CASSLGRGGISYEQYF.

J is TRBJ2-3 and V is TRBV5-4; TRBD2 aligns across 10 bases. The trim removed 1 base at V and 0 bases at J, leaving 5 bases unmatched. Germline CDR1 SGHNT, CDR2 YYREEE (reference sequence). The CDR3 is made up of 17 amino acids. As DNA, the CDR3 is TGTGCCAGCAGCTTGTATGGACTAGCGGTTAGCACAGATACGCAGTATTTT. Translation: CASSLYGLAVSTDTQYF.

There are a few counts of this clone. This chain uses TRBV28 with TRBJ1-3, with unresolved D. Trimming left V 4 bases short and J 0 bases short, with 19 bases between. From germline, CDR1 is MDHEN and CDR2 SYDVKM. The CDR3 runs 18 residues. The CDR3 loop reads CASSSVWALESSGNTIYF. DNA of the CDR3: TGTGCCAGCAGTTCCGTTTGGGCCCTCGAGAGCTCTGGAAACACCATATATTTT.

The chain employs TRBV7-6 and TRBJ2-5; no firm D call. V lost 0 bases and J lost 4, with 6 bases in between. Germline V lookup: CDR1 SGHVS, CDR2 FNYEAQ. This CDR3 contains 13 residues. CDR3 nucleotides: TGTGCCAGCAGCTTAGCTCAGCCAGAGACCCAGTACTTC. Its translation: CASSLAQPETQYF.

The chain employs TRBV7-9 and TRBJ1-5, with D possibly being TRBD1 (6 bases). Trimming took off 5 bases at V and 7 bases at J, with 9 bases between the two ends. The CDR3 is 12 amino acids. The germline V gene encodes CDR1 SEHNR and CDR2 FQNEAQ (reference sequence). The CDR3 DNA reads TGTGCCAGCAGCCCCGGGGGCCAGCCCCAGCATTTT. As protein: CASSPGGQPQHF.

The genes are TRBV5-1 and TRBJ2-7; D call uncertain. CDR1 and CDR2 from the germline V gene are SGHRS and YFSETQ. Trimming left V 2 bases short and J 2 bases short, with 8 bases between. The CDR3 has 13 amino acids. This chain's CDR3 is CASSFWLPYEQYF. The CDR3 DNA reads as TGCGCCAGCAGCTTTTGGCTTCCCTACGAGCAGTACTTC.

The CDR3 spells CASSQNLNTEAFF. The DNA of the CDR3 is TGCGCCAGCAGCCAAAATCTGAACACTGAAGCTTTCTTT. The chain recombines TRBV4-1 with TRBJ1-1; D unclear. Germline loops: CDR1 MGHRA, CDR2 YSYEKL. V was shortened by 2 bases and J by 0 bases, with 4 bases between the two germline ends. CDR3 size: 13 residues.

This chain links TRBV13 with TRBJ2-2; 7 nucleotides match TRBD2. CDR3 length: 15 residues. J lost 0 bases, V lost 3 bases, and 1 base had no gene match. Germline V gene sequence: CDR1 PRHDT, CDR2 FYEKMQ (reference sequence). The CDR3 sequence is CASSFGGTNTGELFF. As DNA, the CDR3 is TGTGCCAGCAGCTTCGGGGGGACGAACACCGGGGAGCTGTTTTTT.

This chain uses TRBV6-1 with TRBJ1-2, with D possibly TRBD1 on 5 matching bases. CDR1 is MNHNS, CDR2 SASEGT, per germline. Trimming cost V 6 bases and J 3 bases, with 32 bases left between them. This CDR3 has 20 amino acids. This chain's CDR3 is CASREWPGGQMNTGDYGYTF. The CDR3, as DNA: TGTGCCAGCAGAGAATGGCCCGGGGGTCAGATGAACACGGGTGACTATGGCTACACCTTC.

The chain is built from TRBV7-8 and TRBJ2-7; D remains ambiguous. V was pared by 3 bases and J by 1 base, with 7 bases between. This CDR3 contains 13 residues. The germline V gene encodes CDR1 SGHVS and CDR2 FQNEAQ. The CDR3 sequence is CASSFGSSYEQYF. Here the CDR3 DNA reads TGTGCCAGCAGCTTCGGCAGTTCCTACGAGCAGTACTTC. Full variable domain (outside the CDR3, taken from reference TRBV7-8 and TRBJ2-7): GAGVSQSPRYKVAKRGQDVALRCDPISGHVSLFWYQQALGQGPEFLTYFQNEAQLDKSGLPSDRFFAERPEGSVSTLKIQRTQQEDSAVYLCASSFGSSYEQYFGPGTRLTVT.

V gene TRBV9 combines with J gene TRBJ2-7; 9 bases map to TRBD2. V was clipped by 0 bases and J by 4 bases; unmatched bases: 2. There are 14 residues in the CDR3. CDR1 SGDLS and CDR2 YYNGEE come from the germline V gene. CDR3: CASSVVSGSYEQYF. In DNA, the CDR3 is TGTGCCAGCAGCGTAGTTAGCGGGAGTTACGAGCAGTACTTC.

The chain carries TRBV11-2 and TRBJ1-3; the D is unclear. The V end lost 0 bases, the J end lost 1 base, and 1 base lay between the germline ends. There are 13 residues in the CDR3. Looked up from germline, CDR1 is SGHAT and CDR2 is FQNNGV. The chain's CDR3 is CASSLESGNTIYF. The CDR3 DNA reads as TGTGCCAGCAGCTTAGAGTCTGGAAACACCATATATTTT.

This chain links TRBV28 with TRBJ2-1; D is perhaps TRBD1 (5 bases). The CDR3 covers 14 residues. V lost 5 bases to trimming and J lost 3 bases, with 11 bases between them. CDR1 and CDR2 from the germline V gene are MDHEN and SYDVKM. CDR3 sequence (DNA): TGTGCCAGCAGTCCAAGGACACACTACAATGAGCAGTTCTTC. It encodes CASSPRTHYNEQFF.

The V gene is TRBV19, the J gene TRBJ1-1, with D uncertain. V shed 1 base and J shed 1 base, with 7 bases lying between them. From germline, CDR1 is LNHDA and CDR2 SQIVND (reference sequence). The CDR3 runs to 14 residues. CDR3 loop: CASSIGGENTEAFF. CDR3 bases: TGTGCCAGTAGTATAGGCGGAGAGAACACTGAAGCTTTCTTT.

The chain recombines TRBV2 with TRBJ1-2; 7 bases map to TRBD1. V was pared by 3 bases and J by 6 bases, with 7 bases of the junction left unmatched. Germline loops: CDR1 SNHLY, CDR2 FYNNEI. The CDR3 is 14 amino acids. In nucleotides, the CDR3 is TGTGCCAGCAGTGATCCCGGGACAGCCGATGGCTACACCTTC. The encoded protein is CASSDPGTADGYTF.

The chain combines TRBV11-3 with TRBJ2-1, with D hard to call. CDR3 size: 12 residues. Germline CDR1 is SGHNT and CDR2 is YENEEA. V lost 7 bases, J lost 10 bases, and 14 bases lay in between. In DNA, the CDR3 is TGTGCCAGCACCCCTCGAGTCCCGGAGCAGTTCTTC. Encoded protein: CASTPRVPEQFF.

In its sample, this clone ranks as medium-sized (0.01 to 0.1%). The chain carries TRBV4-3 and TRBJ1-4, with 9 bases fitting TRBD1. J was trimmed by 7 bases and V by 2 bases; bases with no gene match: 11. The CDR3 length is 17 residues. Germline values: CDR1 LGHNA, CDR2 YSLEER. CDR3 sequence: CASSQKPTGGLGEKLFF. For the CDR3, the DNA is TGCGCCAGCAGCCAAAAGCCGACAGGGGGACTGGGTGAAAAACTGTTTTTT.

The V gene is TRBV6-4, the J gene TRBJ1-5; no definite D call. This CDR3 spans 14 amino acids. V gave up 6 bases and J gave up 4 bases, with 13 bases separating them. CDR1 and CDR2 from the germline V gene are MRHNA and SNTAGT. In DNA form, the CDR3 reads TGTGCCAGCAGCGAGACTGAGGTTAATCAGCCCCAGCATTTT. Amino acids: CASSETEVNQPQHF.

This rearrangement joins TRBV19 to TRBJ2-7; 9 nucleotides line up with TRBD2. The length of the CDR3 is 14 residues. Germline-derived CDR1 and CDR2 are LNHDA and SQIVND (reference sequence). The trim removed 2 bases at V and 5 bases at J, leaving 4 bases unmatched. The CDR3 DNA reads TGTGCCAGTAGTATACTAGCGGGACTAAACGAGCAGTACTTC. This sequence encodes CASSILAGLNEQYF.

This clone was seen a single time. The chain is built from TRBV5-1 and TRBJ2-1, with D unclear. CDR3 length: 11 amino acids. Trimming took off 4 bases at V and 6 bases at J, with 5 bases between the two ends. The germline V gene encodes CDR1 SGHRS and CDR2 YFSETQ. CDR3 DNA: TGCGCCAGCAGCCCCTCCAATGAGCAGTTCTTC. Its protein is CASSPSNEQFF.

The V gene is TRBV27, the J gene TRBJ1-5, with 10 bases lining up with TRBD1. CDR1 is MNHEY, CDR2 SMNVEV, per germline (reference sequence). The junction had 3 bases not matched to a gene; V was cut back by 1 base and J by 6 bases. CDR3 length: 15 residues. The CDR3 DNA reads TGTGCCAGCAGTTTATGGGGGACAGGGGTTCAGCCCCAGCATTTT. The encoded protein is CASSLWGTGVQPQHF.

The rearrangement links TRBV4-2 to TRBJ2-7, with 7 nucleotides matching TRBD1. The CDR3 has 12 amino acids. CDR1 and CDR2 from the germline V gene are LGHNA and YNFKEQ. The V gene end was trimmed by 4 bases and the J gene end by 5 bases; junction bases not matched to a gene: 2. This CDR3 reads CASSLDRHEQYF. CDR3 in DNA: TGTGCCAGCAGCCTGGACAGGCACGAGCAGTACTTC.

This chain uses TRBV5-1 with TRBJ2-5, with TRBD2 as a possible D gene (5 bases). Germline V gives CDR1 SGHRS, CDR2 YFSETQ. Trimming removed 4 bases at V and 7 bases at J, with 17 bases between. CDR3 length: 14 residues. As DNA, the CDR3 is TGCGCCAGCAGCCCGGACTGGCGGTCCGGGACCCAGTACTTC. Translated: CASSPDWRSGTQYF.